The TCR beta chain described here comes from a study of Ad26.COV2.S vaccination and SARS-CoV-2 variants. To note about this clone: Antigen unknown.

The CDR3 totals 17 residues. Germline assignment: CDR1 SEHNR and CDR2 FQNEAQ (reference sequence). The ends lost 5 bases at V and 5 bases at J; junction bases unmatched: 12. Repertoires were generated with immunoSEQ multiplex PCR, while TCRdb's copy carries only in-frame clones and drops some. The sample has about 350,000 clones; under 95% are singletons. Points from the study as a whole: Total responses of T cells may have been underestimated by the analyses of TCR breadth and depth.

This receptor was taken from a human donor who had recovered from COVID-19. The input for sequencing was peripheral blood, taken after recovery from COVID-19. The chain combines TRBV7-9 with TRBJ1-2, with TRBD1 identical over 12 bases. The CDR3 protein is CASSPGTGGASRYGYTF. The CDR3 DNA is TGTGCCAGCAGCCCCGGGACAGGGGGCGCGAGTCGGTATGGCTACACCTTC.